This record looks at one T cell receptor beta chain sequence and its context. Its specificity is unknown. This CDR3 comprises 15 residues. After removal of 1 base from V and 5 bases from J, the junction contained 6 bases not matched to a gene. Germline loops: CDR1 SGDLS, CDR2 YYNGEE. The source of the sample is a study of T-cell memory formation after mild COVID-19. Study information: TCR clusters mostly belonged to single donors. Study results and caveats: Clones shrinking between day 15 and 85 showed a balanced CD4/CD8 split, and those that grew later tilted toward CD4+.

Each CDR3 protein is one row after TCRdb ran MiXCR on the 5' RACE reads. This repertoire shows around 470,000 distinct CDR3 sequences, roughly 20% found once; its top ten account for about 8.1%. The sequencing input was PBMCs or a T cell subset sorted from them (not recorded which). This sequence was found in an adult woman who had mild COVID-19 (a few samples of this study predate the infection). Cell type and time point are not known. The V and J genes are TRBV9 and TRBJ2-3, with 8 bases matching TRBD2. CDR3 in DNA: TGTGCCAGCAGCGTATATAGCGGGAATAAAGATACGCAGTATTTT. Translated: CASSVYSGNKDTQYF.